Presented here are 2 T cell receptor beta chains from one specimen sequenced in a study of blood T cell repertoires in COVID-19. Profiled with immunoSEQ multiplex PCR; TCRdb holds only in-frame clones, not every one. The repertoire holds about 98,000 clones, with around 92% as singletons. The sample comprised peripheral blood. The receptors stem from a man aged 18-30 years with acute or convalescent COVID-19.

The chain is built from TRBV2 and TRBJ2-2; 9 bases match TRBD1. Germline loops: CDR1 SNHLY, CDR2 FYNNEI. V lost 4 bases, J lost 7 bases, and 1 base stayed unmatched. The CDR3 covers 13 residues. DNA for the CDR3: TGTGCCAGCAGTGGACAGGGGGTCGGGGAGCTGTTTTTT. Translation: CASSGQGVGELFF.

V gene TRBV3-1 (or the pseudogene TRBV3-2) combines with J gene TRBJ1-1; the match to TRBD1 covers 7 bases. The CDR3 has 16 amino acids. The germline V gene encodes CDR1 LGHDT and CDR2 YNNKEL (reference sequence). J was trimmed by 5 bases and V by 1 base; bases with no gene match: 10. CDR3 bases: TGTGCCAGCAGCCAAGTGGCCGGGACAGTGAGGACTGAAGCTTTCTTT. Translated: CASSQVAGTVRTEAFF.